The clone carrying this TCR beta chain came up many times. The entry originates in a study of kidney transplant recipient with SARS-CoV-2 infection. The CDR3 has 15 residues. Germline CDR1 and CDR2: DFQATT and SNEGSKA (reference sequence). Trimming removed 7 bases from V and 4 bases from J; junction bases left unmatched: 12. TCRdb re-derived calls from the reads in MiXCR, one entry per CDR3 protein. The table lists under 250,000 distinct CDR3 sequences, 25% to 30% of them singletons, with more than 6.5% in the top ten. The rearrangement links TRBV20-1 to TRBJ2-5, with 10 positions matching TRBD2. This clonotype was obtained from a young adult male patient who had COVID-19 and was a kidney transplant recipient. Some T cells may arise from the graft donor. The sample here was a blood sample, taken at baseline and on day 111 from a kidney transplant recipient. CDR3 nucleotide sequence: TGCAGTGTCCGGTGGGGGACTAGCGCGGTAGAGACCCAGTACTTC. It codes for CSVRWGTSAVETQYF.